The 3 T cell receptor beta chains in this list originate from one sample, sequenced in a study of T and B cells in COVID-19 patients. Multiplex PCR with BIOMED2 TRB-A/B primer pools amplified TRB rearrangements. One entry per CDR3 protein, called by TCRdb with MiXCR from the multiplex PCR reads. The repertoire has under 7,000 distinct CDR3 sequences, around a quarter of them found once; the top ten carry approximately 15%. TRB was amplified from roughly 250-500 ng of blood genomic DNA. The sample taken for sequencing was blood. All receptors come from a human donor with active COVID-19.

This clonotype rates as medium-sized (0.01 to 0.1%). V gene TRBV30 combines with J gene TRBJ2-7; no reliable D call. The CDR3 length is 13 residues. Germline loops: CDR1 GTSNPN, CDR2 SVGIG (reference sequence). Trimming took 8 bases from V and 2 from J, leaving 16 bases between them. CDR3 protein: CAHGPTNTYEQYF. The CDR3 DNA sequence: TGTGCCCACGGACCTACCAATACCTACGAGCAGTACTTC.

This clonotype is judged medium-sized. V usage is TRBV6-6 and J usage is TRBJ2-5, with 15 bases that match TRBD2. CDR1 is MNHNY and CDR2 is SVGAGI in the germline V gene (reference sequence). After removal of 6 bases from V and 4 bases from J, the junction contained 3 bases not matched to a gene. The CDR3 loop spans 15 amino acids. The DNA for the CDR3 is TGTGCCAGCAGCCGGACTAGCGGGAGGGCAGAGACCCAGTACTTC. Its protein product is CASSRTSGRAETQYF.

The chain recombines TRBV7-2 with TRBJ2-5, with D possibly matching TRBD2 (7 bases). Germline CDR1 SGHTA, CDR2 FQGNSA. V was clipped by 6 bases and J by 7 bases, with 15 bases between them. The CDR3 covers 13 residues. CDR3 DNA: TGTGCCAGCAGTAAGCGGGAAGGGGGGACCCAGTACTTC. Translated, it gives CASSKREGGTQYF.